The present entry profiles one T cell receptor beta chain with its context. Its antigen is unidentified. The iRepertoire nested amplicon-rescue multiplex PCR amplified TCR alpha and beta CDR3s from RNA. For one-step reverse transcription and amplification, about 85-400 ng of tissue mRNA or PBMC total RNA was used. TCRdb re-called the multiplex PCR reads with MiXCR, one entry per CDR3 protein. This table has about 180,000 distinct CDR3 sequences, over 40% appearing once. CDR3 length equals 15 residues. Germline CDR1 SEHNR, CDR2 FQNEAQ (reference sequence). Between the trimmed V and J ends, which lost 1 base and 1 base, there was a span of 9 bases. This sample is part of a study of glioma-infiltrating T cells. Whole-study findings and limits: Only very few CDR3 sequences appeared in both tissue and blood. Above-expected tissue-blood divergence occurred in all gliomas, most in low-grade ones.

The sequence was collected from a human donor with low-grade glioma or glioblastoma, undergoing nonglioma brain surgery, or in good health (not recorded which). Sequencing used glioma tissue, nonneoplastic brain tissue, or PBMCs (not recorded which). The V and J genes are TRBV7-9 and TRBJ2-3; D unclear. CDR3 sequence: CASSLVRLGTDTQYF. In DNA, the CDR3 is TGTGCCAGCAGCTTAGTTCGGCTCGGCACAGATACGCAGTATTTT.